This is a list of T cell receptor beta chains from one sample in a study of T-cell reconstitution after alpha-beta-depleted transplantation in children. TCRdb reanalysed the PCR reads using MiXCR and keeps one entry per CDR3 protein. The sample holds about 300,000 distinct CDR3 sequences, just over 7.5% seen once. The sequenced sample was peripheral blood, obtained 360 days after TCRalphabeta/CD19-depleted stem cell transplant. These TCRs come from a female patient aged 2 to 10 who had a stem cell transplant for Fanconi anemia, so the T cells may come from the graft donor. The CDR3 runs from the conserved cysteine through the conserved F or W. Fields, in order: J gene, clone size, D gene, V gene, CDR3 DNA, CDR3 protein. D genes are given only for firm matches. Expanded clones are given a class, and other clones once, few, many or no size at all.

TRBJ1-3 few . TRBV12-3/TRBV12-4 TGTGCCATCACCCCTATTTCCGTCTCCGAACCCTCTGGAAACACCATATATTTT CAITPISVSEPSGNTIYF
TRBJ1-1 few . TRBV20-1 TGCAGTGCTAGAGACACCCTGAACACTGAAGCTTTCTTT CSARDTLNTEAFF
TRBJ2-5 few . TRBV28 TGTGCCAGCAGTGGCCGAGGGGCAGGGCGGGAACAAGAGACCCAGTACTTC CASSGRGAGREQETQYF
TRBJ2-3 few TRBD2 TRBV18 TGTGCCAGCTTTCGGACTAGCGGGATCACAGATACGCAGTATTTT CASFRTSGITDTQYF
TRBJ2-5 many TRBD1 TRBV2 TGTGCCAGCAGTACAGGGGGCGTAGAGACCCAGTACTTC CASSTGGVETQYF
TRBJ1-1 many . TRBV5-1 TGCGCCAGCAGCTTGCGCCTGAACACTGAAGCTTTCTTT CASSLRLNTEAFF
TRBJ1-2 . TRBD1 TRBV20-1 TGCAGTGCTAGAGATCTGACAGGGAATGGCTACACCTTC CSARDLTGNGYTF
TRBJ2-1 many TRBD2 TRBV7-2 TGTGCCAGCAGCGATCTAGCGGGGGTAGGCAATGAGCAGTTCTTC CASSDLAGVGNEQFF
TRBJ2-3 many . TRBV10-3 TGTGCGTCTGGAGCGGAGGCCCCAGATACGCAGTATTTT CASGAEAPDTQYF
TRBJ2-7 . . TRBV7-2 TGTGCCAGCAGCCCTCCGGGACAATCCTACGAGCAGTACTTC CASSPPGQSYEQYF
TRBJ2-3 many . TRBV5-1 TGCGCCAGCAGCTTTCTGCCCGGGTCTACAGATACGCAGTATTTT CASSFLPGSTDTQYF
TRBJ2-7 many TRBD1 TRBV5-1 TGCGCCAGCAGCTTCTTCCCCAGGGGGCAGGACGAGCAGTACTTC CASSFFPRGQDEQYF
TRBJ1-5 . . TRBV28 TGTGCCAGCAGTCTCCGGAGTCAGCCCCAGCATTTT CASSLRSQPQHF
TRBJ1-1 many . TRBV5-1 TGCGCCAGCAGCTTGGTGGACAGAGAGAACACTGAAGCTTTCTTT CASSLVDRENTEAFF
TRBJ2-1 many TRBD1 TRBV20-1 TGCAGTGCTGGAAGACAGGGGGGTGTATGGGAGCAGTTCTTC CSAGRQGGVWEQFF
TRBJ2-3 many . TRBV29-1 TGCAGCGCCTCATCAATACCGGGACTGTCTAGCACAGATACGCAGTATTTT CSASSIPGLSSTDTQYF
TRBJ2-4 many TRBD1 TRBV5-6 TGTGCCAGCAGCTACCGGACAGGGGGAGGTCAAAACATTCAGTACTTC CASSYRTGGGQNIQYF
TRBJ1-1 few . TRBV27 TGTGCCAGCACAGGGTTCCGTGAAGCTTTCTTT CASTGFREAFF
TRBJ2-4 many . TRBV18 TGTGCCAGCTCACCACTAAGTGGGGGCTCCAAAAACATTCAGTACTTC CASSPLSGGSKNIQYF
TRBJ2-5 few . TRBV7-9 TGTGCCAGCAGCTCCCCCTCTACGGCAGTAGGAGAGACCCAGTACTTC CASSSPSTAVGETQYF
TRBJ2-3 many . TRBV7-2 TGTGCCAGCAGCTTAATCTGGACAGATACGCAGTATTTT CASSLIWTDTQYF
TRBJ1-1 many . TRBV7-9 TGTGCCAGCAGCTTATTAAACAGGATCACTGAAGCTTTCTTT CASSLLNRITEAFF
TRBJ2-5 . . TRBV5-4 TGTGCCAGCAGCTTGGTTGAGGGGTCCCAGTACTTC CASSLVEGSQYF
TRBJ1-1 few TRBD1 TRBV15 TGTGCCACCAGCAGTGACAGGGGGTCCAACACTGAAGCTTTCTTT CATSSDRGSNTEAFF
TRBJ1-6 many . TRBV10-3 TGTGCCACGACCCAAACGGGCCAAGATTCACCCCTCCACTTT CATTQTGQDSPLHF
TRBJ2-2 . TRBD1 TRBV6-1 TGTGCCAGCAGTGAGCAGACAGGGGCGAACACCGGGGAGCTGTTTTTT CASSEQTGANTGELFF
TRBJ2-1 few TRBD1 TRBV24-1 TGTGCCACCAGTGGGGGACAGGGGGCATATGAGCAGTTCTTC CATSGGQGAYEQFF
TRBJ1-1 many TRBD1 TRBV7-9 TGTGCCAGCAGCCCGAGGACAGGGGGCGGGATGAACACTGAAGCTTTCTTT CASSPRTGGGMNTEAFF
TRBJ1-6 few TRBD1 TRBV6-2/TRBV6-3 TGTGCCAGCAGTTTGAGAGGACAGGGAAGCTCACCCCTCCACTTT CASSLRGQGSSPLHF
TRBJ2-1 many TRBD2 TRBV12-3/TRBV12-4 TGTGCCAGCAGTTTAAGCGGGGGACTAGAGGAGTTCTTC CASSLSGGLEEFF
TRBJ2-7 . . TRBV7-8 TGTGCCAGCAGCTTAGGATCCAGGGTATACTACGAGCAGTACTTC CASSLGSRVYYEQYF
TRBJ1-2 many . TRBV20-1 TGCAGTGCAACCGACAGCTATGGCTACACCTTC CSATDSYGYTF
TRBJ2-7 many . TRBV29-1 TGCAGCGTTGAAGAAGCTGGTTACGAGCAGTACTTC CSVEEAGYEQYF
TRBJ2-1 many TRBD2 TRBV14 TGTGCCAGCAGCCAAGCCAGCGGGGGATCCTACAATGAGCAGTTCTTC CASSQASGGSYNEQFF
TRBJ2-2 many TRBD2 TRBV12-3/TRBV12-4 TGTGCCAGCAGTTCCGGACTAGCGGGAGGGCGGAACACCGGGGAGCTGTTTTTT CASSSGLAGGRNTGELFF
TRBJ2-3 many . TRBV12-3/TRBV12-4 TGTGCCAGCAGTTCGGGACTCACTAGCACAGATACGCAGTATTTT CASSSGLTSTDTQYF
TRBJ2-5 few . TRBV24-1 TGTGCCACCAGTGATTTGGGCGCGGGACAGGAGACCCAGTACTTC CATSDLGAGQETQYF
TRBJ2-1 many TRBD2 TRBV4-1 TGCGCCAGCAGCCAAGTACGACTAGCGGGAGATGAGCAGTTCTTC CASSQVRLAGDEQFF
TRBJ2-5 many TRBD2 TRBV4-2 TGTGCCAGCAGCCAAGATCGCGGGGGGCAAGAGACCCAGTACTTC CASSQDRGGQETQYF
TRBJ1-1 many TRBD1 TRBV5-1 TGCGCCAGCAGCTCGGACAGGGTCAACACTGAAGCTTTCTTT CASSSDRVNTEAFF
TRBJ2-6 many . TRBV10-3 TGTGCCATCAGCCCCTCCAACGTCCTGACTTTC CAISPSNVLTF
TRBJ1-1 . . TRBV4-1 TGCGCCAGCAGCCCAGTTTCGTGGGCTGGGAACACTGAAGCTTTCTTT CASSPVSWAGNTEAFF
TRBJ1-3 few TRBD1 TRBV7-9 TGTGCCAGCAGAGCCCCGACAGGGCCTCAGAACACCGTCTATTTT CASRAPTGPQNTVYF
TRBJ2-2 . TRBD1 TRBV6-7 TGTACCTTCAGTTTTACCCCGCTCCGGGACAGGGTCACCGGGGAGCTGTTTTTT CTFSFTPLRDRVTGELFF
TRBJ2-7 many TRBD1 TRBV5-1 TGCGCCAGCAGCTACCACAGGGGGACCTACGAGCAGTACTTC CASSYHRGTYEQYF
TRBJ2-7 many . TRBV5-1 TGCGCCAGCAGCTTGTCCCTAAACAGGGACGAGCAGTACTTC CASSLSLNRDEQYF
TRBJ2-1 many TRBD2 TRBV12-3/TRBV12-4 TGTGCCAGCTTCCAAACGGCTAGCGGATACAATGAGCAGTTCTTC CASFQTASGYNEQFF
TRBJ2-5 . . TRBV3-1 TGTGCCAGCAGCCAAGATCCAGGGGTGAAGACCCAGTACTTC CASSQDPGVKTQYF
TRBJ1-3 many . TRBV19 TGTGCCAGTAGTATCAGCTCTGGAAACACCATATATTTT CASSISSGNTIYF
TRBJ2-2 . . TRBV19 TGTGCCAGTAGTATATTGGATTCGGACACCGGGGAGCTGTTTTTT CASSILDSDTGELFF
TRBJ1-1 few . TRBV20-1 TGCAGTGCAGGAAACACTGAAGCTTTCTTT CSAGNTEAFF